This paragraph reports one T cell receptor (beta chain). Its antigen is unknown. No much larger clone is present one base from it, and per-base qualities are unavailable. RNA was extracted with the RNeasy kit and about 0.5 to 1 ug was reverse transcribed using random hexamers. TCR beta CDR3 regions were amplified with the immunoSEQ multiplex PCR assay covering 54 Vbeta and 13 Jbeta segments. PCR amplification bias was corrected by using a synthetic template baseline for primer optimization and computational correction. The study's own analysis went as follows. Reads were annotated to V, D and J genes according to IMGT and were analyzed with immunoSEQ Analyzer, with only productive sequences retained. Clonality was computed as one minus Shannon entropy normalized by log2 of the number of productive unique sequences. For each patient and control, public and private clones were evaluated within the 100 most prevalent clones. Clones were defined as Susac-specific when absent from the healthy and MS cohorts, from over a thousand published viral clones and from other ImmuneACCESS disease sequences. TCRdb handled the public reads itself, with Q25 trimming in fastp and clone calling in MiXCR, and kept productive beta chains. Here each entry gathers all rows of one CDR3 protein and keeps the most common genes and DNA. The V and J calls here are based on TCRdb, not the publication. The sample records 250,000 to 300,000 distinct CDR3 sequences, 85% of which are singletons. The top ten constitute 0.21% of the sample.

The data were obtained in a study of CD8 T cells in Susac syndrome (dated by TCRdb to the late 2010s). Looking at the study overall: Whether CD8+ T cell activation and differentiation in Susac syndrome was antigen driven was tested using repertoire sequencing. Clonality of the CD8+ T cell repertoire was compared between roughly eleven healthy donors, approximately 14 Susac syndrome patients and roughly 16 multiple sclerosis patients. General study outcomes and caveats: The study acknowledged that relatively few individuals were included in the TCR sequencing and HLA analysis.

Peripheral blood CD8+ and CD4+ T cells from healthy donors, Susac syndrome patients and multiple sclerosis patients were profiled using high-throughput TCR beta sequencing. Treatment-naive patients with stable or active relapsing-remitting disease fulfilling revised McDonald criteria were used as multiple sclerosis controls. CD8+ TEMRA cells were enriched by FACS, while bulk CD8+ and CD4+ T cells were purified by magnetic negative isolation. Blood was drawn into EDTA tubes, processed within 24 hours, and PBMCs were isolated by density gradient centrifugation. PBMCs intended for TCR sequencing were frozen in liquid nitrogen and were later thawed in a 37 degrees C water bath. A purity of at least 90% was achieved for sorted or isolated CD4+, CD8+ and CD8+ TEMRA cells. Taken from cysteine to phenylalanine, the CDR3 has 19 residues. Left in the record is the CDR3 DNA by itself, 57 bases read in frame from the first base. CDR1 and CDR2 were assigned from the germline V gene as MDHEN and SYDVKM. Trimming takes 6 bases off V and 6 bases off J; junction bases not matched to a gene: 17.

The sequenced material came from CD8+ T cells from PBMCs. This receptor was obtained from a human donor with multiple sclerosis. The chain uses TRBV28 and TRBJ2-7, with 16 middle bases fitting TRBD2. The DNA sequence reads TGTGCCAGCAGCCGACGCTATCCGGGACTAGCGGGAGGGCCCGGCGAGCAGTACTTC. Its coded protein is CASSRRYPGLAGGPGEQYF.